One and the same sample provided the 13 T cell receptor beta chains below, sequenced in a study of tumor-infiltrating lymphocytes in primary liver carcinoma. Germline DNA was also extracted, and blood RNA derived from unsorted whole blood. The template, approximately 500 ng total RNA, yielded TCR beta cDNA made with a constant-region primer. Employing slightly modified ARM-PCR, three nested multiplex PCR rounds were run, and these gave rise to the TCR beta libraries. The first two PCR rounds used TRBV1-TRBV30 forward primers with a C-beta reverse primer, around 10 cycles each. TCRdb fed the multiplex PCR reads into MiXCR, producing one record per CDR3 protein. There are approximately 330,000 distinct CDR3 sequences in the sample; less than 65% occur only once, and about 6.5% lies in the top ten. Material for sequencing was peripheral blood. These receptors all come from a man between 40 and 49 years old with primary liver carcinoma and hepatitis B virus infection.

This clonotype was recorded many times. The chain employs TRBV11-2 and TRBJ2-7; D gene unclear. The germline CDR1 and CDR2 sequences are SGHAT and FQNNGV. V lost 3 bases and J 1 base, leaving 4 bases between the germline ends. This CDR3 comprises 12 residues. CDR3: CASSFRSYEQYF. The CDR3 DNA reads as TGTGCCAGCAGCTTCAGGTCCTACGAGCAGTACTTC.

On this clonotype: The conserved phenylalanine or tryptophan is not found at the CDR3 terminus, so this likely reflects a read error. V and J are TRBV6-2 or TRBV6-3 and TRBJ2-5; D call uncertain. Trimming removed 8 bases at V and 4 bases at J, with 11 bases between. The V gene's germline CDR1 is MNHEY and CDR2 SVGEGT. There are 12 residues in the CDR3. The CDR3, as DNA: TGTGCCAGCGGTGGGAATGGAGAGACCCAGTACTCC. Encoded protein: CASGGNGETQYS.

Concerning this clonotype: Being one base from a much bigger clone, this may be a read error. The chain employs TRBV6-5 and TRBJ2-3; no clear D gene. Germline V gene data show CDR1 as MNHEY and CDR2 as SVGAGI. The CDR3 extends over 13 amino acids. The V end was cut by 6 bases, the J end by 6 bases, with 13 bases between. In DNA form, the CDR3 reads TGTGCCAGCAGCCCCCCCAATATGGATACGCAGTATTTT. Translating gives CASSPPNMDTQYF.

On this clonotype itself: A much larger clone is a single base away; this may be a read error. This chain uses TRBV6-2 or TRBV6-3 with TRBJ2-5; D may be TRBD1 (5 bases). V was shortened by 6 bases and J by 2 bases, with 16 bases between the two germline ends. From germline, CDR1 is MNHEY and CDR2 SVGEGT. The CDR3 runs 15 residues. DNA of the CDR3: TGTGCCAGCAGGAGACGACAGCTGCAACAAGAGACCCAGTACTTC. Encoded protein: CASRRRQLQQETQYF.

The chain joins TRBV6-2 or TRBV6-3 to TRBJ2-1; the D is unclear. The germline V gene encodes CDR1 MNHEY and CDR2 SVGEGT. The CDR3 runs to 16 residues. The V end lost 7 bases, the J end lost 4 bases, and 20 bases lay between the germline ends. CDR3 residues: CASNLGCPNVYNEQFF. Written as DNA, the CDR3 is TGTGCCAGCAACCTGGGATGCCCGAACGTATACAATGAGCAGTTCTTC.

As to this clonotype: This may be a read error, as it is one base from a much larger clone. J is TRBJ2-5 and V is TRBV6-2 or TRBV6-3; no clear D. The CDR3 has 12 amino acids. The germline V gene has CDR1 MNHEY and CDR2 SVGEGT. Trimming removed 10 bases at V and 5 bases at J, with 14 bases between. The CDR3 coding sequence is TGTGCCAACAGCTCCCTCGGGGAGACCCAGTACTTC. As protein: CANSSLGETQYF.

The V call is TRBV13, the J call TRBJ1-1; D is uncertain. This CDR3 has 12 amino acids. Germline V gene sequence: CDR1 PRHDT, CDR2 FYEKMQ (reference sequence). V was trimmed by 11 bases and J by 10 bases, leaving 20 bases between them. The CDR3, as DNA: TGTGCCTGTAGCCTACTACCCAGCCCAGCTTTCTTT. The encoded protein is CACSLLPSPAFF. Drawing the rest from reference TRBV13 and TRBJ1-1, the complete variable domain is AAGVIQSPRHLIKEKRETATLKCYPIPRHDTVYWYQQGPGQDPQFLISFYEKMQSDKGSIPDRFSAQQFSDYHSELNMSSLELGDSALYFCACSLLPSPAFFGQGTRLTVV.

About this clonotype: Being one base from a much bigger clone, this may be a read error. CDR3 in amino acids: CASSPSGTSVETQYF. Here the CDR3 DNA reads TGTGCCAGCAGTCCCTCCGGGACTAGCGTCGAGACCCAGTACTTC. The rearrangement joins TRBV6-6 to TRBJ2-5, with 10 positions matching TRBD2. V lost 5 bases to trimming and J lost 5 bases; unmatched junction nucleotides: 8. This CDR3 spans 15 amino acids. CDR1 and CDR2 from the germline V gene are MNHNY and SVGAGI (reference sequence).

On this clonotype itself: The junction does not match germline at one end; this may be a read error. The rearrangement joins TRBV11-3 to TRBJ2-5; possible D gene TRBD1, 5 bases. Germline values: CDR1 SGHNT, CDR2 YENEEA. The CDR3 is made up of 13 amino acids. For the CDR3, the DNA is TGTACCAGCAGCACTACAGGTGGAGAGACCCAGTACTTC. Its protein is CTSSTTGGETQYF.

Notes on this clonotype: At one end, the junction sequence differs from germline, possibly due to a read error. The J gene is TRBJ2-3, the V gene TRBV11-1; 9 nucleotides agree with TRBD2. Germline loops: CDR1 SGHAT, CDR2 FQDESV (reference sequence). The CDR3 is made up of 14 amino acids. Here the CDR3 DNA reads TGTGCCAACAGCTTTAGCGGGAGCATAGATACGCAGTATTTT. As protein: CANSFSGSIDTQYF.

A remark on this clonotype: A read error is possible here, since a much larger clone lies one base away. This chain links TRBV4-1 with TRBJ1-4, with D unclear. CDR1 and CDR2 from the germline V gene are MGHRA and YSYEKL. V dropped 3 bases and J dropped 5 bases, with 16 bases sitting between them. This CDR3 is 16 amino acids long. The CDR3 sequence is CASSHLPATKNEKLFF. The CDR3 nucleotides are TGCGCCAGCAGCCACCTCCCCGCGACAAAGAATGAAAAACTGTTTTTT.

This clonotype was recorded a few times. Here the CDR3 reads CASRSDRSPEELFF. CDR3 DNA: TGTGCCAGCAGAAGTGACAGGTCACCTGAGGAGCTGTTTTTT. The rearrangement links TRBV2 to TRBJ2-2, with D maybe TRBD1 (6 bases). The CDR3 sequence is 14 residues long. Trimming took 6 bases from V and 10 from J, leaving 18 bases between them. Germline CDR1 reads SNHLY; CDR2 reads FYNNEI.

Note on this clonotype: This may be a read error, as it is one base from a much larger clone. CDR3 nucleotide sequence: TGTGCCAGCAGTTTAAGGGTCGGGACGGGGGACACAGATACGCAGTATTTT. Translation: CASSLRVGTGDTDTQYF. The rearrangement joins TRBV12-3 or TRBV12-4 to TRBJ2-3, with D possibly being TRBD2 (6 bases). This CDR3 has 17 amino acids. The V end was cut by 2 bases, the J end by 2 bases, with 17 bases between.